These 9 T cell receptor beta chains originate from one sample sequenced in a study of T cell clonotyping in hematopoietic cell transplantation. Clones were read by immunoSEQ multiplex PCR, and TCRdb kept only the in-frame ones, dropping some. Counted here are 4,500 to 6,500 clones, approximately 80% occurring once; the ten biggest clones make up roughly 12%. This sample comprised peripheral blood mononuclear cells, obtained 30 days after allogeneic stem cell transplant. These receptors came from a male patient aged 55 to 69 who had an allogeneic stem cell transplant from an unrelated donor, so the T cells may come from the graft donor. Some clones in this sample may be carry-over from other donors' samples.

This chain links TRBV5-8 with TRBJ2-7; D unclear. Germline values: CDR1 SGHTS, CDR2 YDEGEE. The germline V and J ends were trimmed by 0 bases and 3 bases, with 4 bases remaining between them. The CDR3 length is 12 residues. The chain's CDR3 is CASSLVRYEQYF. CDR3 sequence (DNA): TGTGCCAGCAGCTTGGTACGCTACGAGCAGTACTTC.

The chain's CDR3 is CSNRVNTEAFF. The CDR3 nucleotides read TGCAGCAACAGGGTAAACACTGAAGCTTTCTTT. The chain joins TRBV20-1 to TRBJ1-1, with D perhaps TRBD1 (6 bases). Germline V CDR1 and CDR2: DFQATT, SNEGSKA (reference sequence). The CDR3 has 11 amino acids.

The V and J genes are TRBV19 and TRBJ1-4; D gene unclear. This CDR3 region has 14 residues. Germline V gene data show CDR1 as LNHDA and CDR2 as SQIVND (reference sequence). The ends were cut back, 4 bases at V and 0 bases at J, with 6 bases in the middle. The CDR3 sequence: CASSTQPTNEKLFF. The CDR3 DNA follows: TGTGCCAGTAGTACTCAGCCAACTAATGAAAAACTGTTTTTT.

This rearrangement joins TRBV19 to TRBJ2-7; D gene ambiguous. Germline CDR1 reads LNHDA; CDR2 reads SQIVND (reference sequence). CDR3 length: 13 residues. V lost 3 bases to trimming and J lost 3 bases, with 9 bases between them. In nucleotides, the CDR3 is TGTGCCAGTAGTATTGGGTTGGGCTACGAGCAGTACTTC. Protein sequence: CASSIGLGYEQYF.

Note on this clone: Relative to the germline gene, one junction end is altered; a read error may explain this. The V gene is TRBV7-7, the J gene TRBJ2-1; perhaps TRBD1 as D (5 bases). The germline V gene has CDR1 SSHAT and CDR2 FNYEAQ (reference sequence). This CDR3 is 13 amino acids long. The CDR3 spells CASSLDRENEQFF. The CDR3 bases are TGTGCTAGCAGCTTAGACAGAGAGAATGAGCAGTTCTTC.

The table lists this clone with a count of one. The gene calls are TRBV13 and TRBJ2-6; no firm D call. This CDR3 is 15 amino acids long. CDR1 and CDR2 (germline): PRHDT, FYEKMQ (reference sequence). V lost 4 bases to trimming and J lost 4 bases, with 11 bases between them. The CDR3 protein is CASSSDLQGANVLTF. In DNA form, the CDR3 reads TGTGCCAGCAGCTCTGACCTCCAGGGGGCCAACGTCCTGACTTTC. Together with reference TRBV13 and TRBJ2-6, the CDR3 gives the full variable domain: AAGVIQSPRHLIKEKRETATLKCYPIPRHDTVYWYQQGPGQDPQFLISFYEKMQSDKGSIPDRFSAQQFSDYHSELNMSSLELGDSALYFCASSSDLQGANVLTFGAGSRLTVL.

The V gene is TRBV19, the J gene TRBJ1-1; TRBD1 is a possible D gene (5 bases). Germline V gene sequence: CDR1 LNHDA, CDR2 SQIVND (reference sequence). Trimming shortened V by 3 bases and J by 3 bases, and 8 bases separated the two germline ends. The CDR3 covers 13 residues. The CDR3 reads CASSIREHTEAFF. The CDR3 nucleotides read TGTGCCAGTAGTATCAGGGAACACACTGAAGCTTTCTTT.

V usage is TRBV7-3 and J usage is TRBJ2-1; 7 bases align to TRBD1. Trimming took 5 bases from V and 9 from J; bases not matched to a gene: 4. Per germline, CDR1 SGHTA and CDR2 FQGTGA. The CDR3 sequence is 12 residues long. CDR3 DNA: TGTGCCAGCAGCCAGACAGGGAGTGAGCAGTTCTTC. This sequence encodes CASSQTGSEQFF.

This chain joins TRBV9 and TRBJ1-1; TRBD1 is a possible D gene (6 bases). There are 14 residues in the CDR3. Germline V gene sequence: CDR1 SGDLS, CDR2 YYNGEE. The V end lost 3 bases, the J end lost 0 bases, and 9 bases lay between the germline ends. CDR3 bases: TGTGCCAGCAGCGCGGGGACACTGAACACTGAAGCTTTCTTT. Translation gives CASSAGTLNTEAFF.